The present entry profiles one TCR beta chain with its context. No antigen is known for it. The data are from a study of T cell responses to AZD1222 COVID-19 vaccine. Study-wide results and limits: After two AZD1222 doses, spike-specific TCR breadth and depth rose versus day 0. Among those given AZD1222, only 6 or 7 were seropositive at baseline. Dominant CD4 TCR responses targeted spike regions 160-218 and 743-854. White British donors predominated, females outnumbered males, and clonal diversity was possibly underestimated.

The data were produced by immunoSEQ multiplex PCR, yet TCRdb's version contains in-frame clones alone and is incomplete. Of some 120,000 clones listed, over 75% are singletons. The receptor's source is an adult in good health. The specimen was peripheral blood, collected on day 0 of MenACWY control vaccination.

The CDR3 protein is CASSRGLNTEAFF. CDR3 coding DNA: TGTGCCAGCAGCCGGGGTCTGAACACTGAAGCTTTCTTT. The rearrangement joins TRBV11-2 to TRBJ1-1; no definite D call. V lost 5 bases and J lost 0, with 7 bases in between. The CDR3 consists of 13 residues. Per the germline V gene, CDR1 is SGHAT and CDR2 is FQNNGV.